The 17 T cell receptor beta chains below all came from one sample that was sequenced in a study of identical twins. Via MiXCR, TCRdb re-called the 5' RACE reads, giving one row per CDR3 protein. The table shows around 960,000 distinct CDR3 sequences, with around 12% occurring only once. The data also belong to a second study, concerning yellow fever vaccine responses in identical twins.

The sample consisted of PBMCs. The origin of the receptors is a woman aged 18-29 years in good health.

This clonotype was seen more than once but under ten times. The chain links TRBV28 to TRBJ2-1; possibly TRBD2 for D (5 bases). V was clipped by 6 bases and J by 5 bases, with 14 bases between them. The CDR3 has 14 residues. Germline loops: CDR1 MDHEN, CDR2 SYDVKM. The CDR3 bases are TGTGCCAGCAGGGTAGGACTGCATCACAATGAGCAGTTCTTC. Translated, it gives CASRVGLHHNEQFF. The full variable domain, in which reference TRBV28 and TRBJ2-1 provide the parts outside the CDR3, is DVKVTQSSRYLVKRTGEKVFLECVQDMDHENMFWYRQDPGLGLRLIYFSYDVKMKEKGDIPEGYSVSREKKERFSLILESASTNQTSMYLCASRVGLHHNEQFFGPGTRLTVL.

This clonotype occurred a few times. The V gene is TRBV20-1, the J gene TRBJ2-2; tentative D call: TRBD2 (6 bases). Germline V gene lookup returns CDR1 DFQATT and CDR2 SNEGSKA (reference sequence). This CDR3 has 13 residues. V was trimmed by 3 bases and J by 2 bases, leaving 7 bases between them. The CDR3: CSARDYNTGELFF. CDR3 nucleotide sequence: TGCAGTGCTAGGGACTATAACACCGGGGAGCTGTTTTTT.

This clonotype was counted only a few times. CDR3 residues: CSARRGDGYTF. The CDR3 region has the DNA TGCAGTGCTAGAAGGGGGGATGGCTACACCTTC. This rearrangement joins TRBV20-1 to TRBJ1-2, with D maybe TRBD1 (6 bases). The CDR3 length is 11 residues. Trimming left V 2 bases short and J 6 bases short, with 7 bases between. Germline CDR1 reads DFQATT; CDR2 reads SNEGSKA (reference sequence).

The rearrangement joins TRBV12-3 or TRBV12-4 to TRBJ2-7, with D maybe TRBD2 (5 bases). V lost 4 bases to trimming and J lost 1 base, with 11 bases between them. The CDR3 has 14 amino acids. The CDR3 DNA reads TGTGCCAGCAGTTATGCGGAGGTTTCCTACGAGCAGTACTTC. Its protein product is CASSYAEVSYEQYF.

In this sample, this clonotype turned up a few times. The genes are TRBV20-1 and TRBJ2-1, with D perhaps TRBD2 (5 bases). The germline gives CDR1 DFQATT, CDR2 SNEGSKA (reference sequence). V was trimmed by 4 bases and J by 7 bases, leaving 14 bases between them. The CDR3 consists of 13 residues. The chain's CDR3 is CSATITTRNEQFF. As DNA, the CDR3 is TGCAGTGCTACAATAACCACTAGGAATGAGCAGTTCTTC.

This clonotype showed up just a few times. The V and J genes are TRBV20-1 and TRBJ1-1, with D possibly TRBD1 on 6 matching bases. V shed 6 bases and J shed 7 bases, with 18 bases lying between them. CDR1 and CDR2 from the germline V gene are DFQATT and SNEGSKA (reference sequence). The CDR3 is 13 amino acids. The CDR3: CSAIQGGSGEAFF. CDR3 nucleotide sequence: TGCAGTGCCATCCAAGGGGGGTCGGGTGAAGCTTTCTTT.

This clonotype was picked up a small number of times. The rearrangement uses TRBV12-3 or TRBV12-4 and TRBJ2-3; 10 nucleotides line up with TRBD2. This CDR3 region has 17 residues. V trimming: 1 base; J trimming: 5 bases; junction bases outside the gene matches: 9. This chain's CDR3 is CASSLGGSGGIGDTQYF. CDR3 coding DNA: TGTGCCAGCAGTTTAGGTGGTAGCGGGGGGATCGGAGATACGCAGTATTTT.

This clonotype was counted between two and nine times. The CDR3: CAIQDRGTSTDTQYF. The CDR3 nucleotides are TGTGCCATCCAGGACAGGGGCACTAGTACAGATACGCAGTATTTT. This chain uses TRBV10-3 with TRBJ2-3; the match to TRBD1 covers 9 bases. The CDR3 has 15 amino acids. The germline CDR1 and CDR2 sequences are ENHRY and SYGVKD. V shed 8 bases and J 3 bases; nucleotides not matched to a gene: 9.

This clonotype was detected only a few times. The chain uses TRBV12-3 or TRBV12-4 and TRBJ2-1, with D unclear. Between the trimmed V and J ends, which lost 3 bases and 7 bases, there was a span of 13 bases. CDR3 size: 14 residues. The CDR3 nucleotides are TGTGCCAGCAGTTTCGATCATTTCGGGAATGAGCAGTTCTTC. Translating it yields CASSFDHFGNEQFF.

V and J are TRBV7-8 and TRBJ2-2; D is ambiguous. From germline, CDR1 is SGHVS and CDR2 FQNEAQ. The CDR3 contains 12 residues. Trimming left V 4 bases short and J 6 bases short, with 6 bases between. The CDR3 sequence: CASSSVPGELFF. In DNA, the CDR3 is TGTGCCAGCAGCTCGGTCCCCGGGGAGCTGTTTTTT.

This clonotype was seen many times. For the CDR3, the DNA is TGCAGTGCTAGAGGTGGAGGGCTTAGCAATCAGCCCCAGCATTTT. Translating it yields CSARGGGLSNQPQHF. The chain joins TRBV20-1 to TRBJ1-5; D unclear. This CDR3 has 15 residues. Trimming shortened V by 1 base and J by 0 bases, and 10 bases separated the two germline ends. Germline V gene lookup returns CDR1 DFQATT and CDR2 SNEGSKA (reference sequence).

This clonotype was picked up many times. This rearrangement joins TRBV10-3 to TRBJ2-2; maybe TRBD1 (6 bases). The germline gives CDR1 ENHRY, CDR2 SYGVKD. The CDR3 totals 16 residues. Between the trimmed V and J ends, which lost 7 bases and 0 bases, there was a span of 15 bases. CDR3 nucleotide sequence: TGTGCCATCAAGTCTTCCGGGACAACGAACACCGGGGAGCTGTTTTTT. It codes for CAIKSSGTTNTGELFF.

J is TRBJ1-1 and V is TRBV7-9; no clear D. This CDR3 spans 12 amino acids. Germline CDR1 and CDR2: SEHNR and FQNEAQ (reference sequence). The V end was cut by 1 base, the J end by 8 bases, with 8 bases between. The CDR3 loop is CASSLEVPEAFF. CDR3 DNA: TGTGCCAGCAGCTTAGAAGTCCCAGAAGCTTTCTTT. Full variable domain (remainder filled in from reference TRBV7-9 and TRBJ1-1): DTGVSQNPRHKITKRGQNVTFRCDPISEHNRLYWYRQTLGQGPEFLTYFQNEAQLEKSRLLSDRFSAERPKGSFSTLEIQRTEQGDSAMYLCASSLEVPEAFFGQGTRLTVV.

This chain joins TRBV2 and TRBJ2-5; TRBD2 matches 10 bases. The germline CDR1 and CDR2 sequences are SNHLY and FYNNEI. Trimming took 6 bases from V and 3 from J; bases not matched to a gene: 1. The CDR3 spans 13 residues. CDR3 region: CASSGLAEETQYF. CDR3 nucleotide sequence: TGTGCCAGCAGCGGACTAGCGGAAGAGACCCAGTACTTC.

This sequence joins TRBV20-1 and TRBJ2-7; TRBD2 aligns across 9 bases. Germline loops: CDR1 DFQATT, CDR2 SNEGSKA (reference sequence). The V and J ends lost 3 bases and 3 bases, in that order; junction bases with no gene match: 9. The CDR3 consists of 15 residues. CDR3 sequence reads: CSASPLAGPNYEQYF. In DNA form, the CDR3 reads TGCAGTGCTAGTCCCCTAGCGGGACCCAACTACGAGCAGTACTTC.

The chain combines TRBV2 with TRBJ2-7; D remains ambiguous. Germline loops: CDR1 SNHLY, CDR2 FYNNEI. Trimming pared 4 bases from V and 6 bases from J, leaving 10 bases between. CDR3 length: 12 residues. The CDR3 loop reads CASSGRQSEQYV. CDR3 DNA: TGTGCCAGCAGTGGCAGACAAAGCGAGCAGTACGTC.

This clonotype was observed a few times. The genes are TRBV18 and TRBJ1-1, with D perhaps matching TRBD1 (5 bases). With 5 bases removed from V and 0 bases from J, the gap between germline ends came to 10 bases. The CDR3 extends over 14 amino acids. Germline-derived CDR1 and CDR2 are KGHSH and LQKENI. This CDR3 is CASSIQGMNTEAFF. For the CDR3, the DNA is TGTGCCAGCTCAATCCAGGGTATGAACACTGAAGCTTTCTTT.